What follows are 5 T cell receptor beta chains derived from one specimen sequenced in a study of identical twins listed by TCRdb under 2016. The library came from 5' RACE. The data were produced on an Illumina HiSeq 2000. TCRdb reprocessing: public reads trimmed at Q25 with fastp, clones called with MiXCR, in-frame beta chains kept. For every CDR3 protein sequence, its rows merge into one entry that carries the most common genes and DNA. Present in this sample are nearly 900,000 distinct CDR3 sequences, over 9% of which were seen just once. Jointly, the top ten make up 1.5% to 2% of the sample. The sample was also reused in another study, on yellow fever vaccine responses in identical twins.

Specimen: PBMCs. All receptors come from a woman aged 18-29 years in good health.

The V gene is TRBV6-5, the J gene TRBJ2-2; D is unclear. V gave up 4 bases and J gave up 6 bases, with 9 bases separating them. Germline V lookup: CDR1 MNHEY, CDR2 SVGAGI. This CDR3 contains 13 residues. CDR3 in DNA: TGTGCCAGCAGTTCGGTAGTGGCCGGGGAGCTGTTTTTT. The encoded protein is CASSSVVAGELFF.

As concerns this clonotype: A read error may explain this, as a much larger clone is one base away. The V gene is TRBV12-3 or TRBV12-4, the J gene TRBJ2-3; the match to TRBD2 covers 12 bases. The CDR3 consists of 17 residues. CDR3 sequence (DNA): TGTGGCAGCAGTCATCCTAGCGGGAGGGCCAACGTAGATACGCAGTATTTT. Its translation: CGSSHPSGRANVDTQYF.

This clonotype was detected only a few times. The chain joins TRBV6-1 to TRBJ1-1; a possible D gene is TRBD1 (5 bases). CDR3 length: 14 residues. Germline V gene sequence: CDR1 MNHNS, CDR2 SASEGT. Trimming took off 4 bases at V and 6 bases at J, with 15 bases between the two ends. The CDR3 sequence is CASSVRAGLAEAFF. In DNA, the CDR3 is TGTGCCAGCAGTGTCAGGGCTGGGCTTGCTGAAGCTTTCTTT.

A few counts support this clonotype. This rearrangement joins TRBV5-4 to TRBJ2-7; 8 bases match TRBD2. V shed 4 bases and J 7 bases; nucleotides not matched to a gene: 16. CDR1 is SGHNT, CDR2 YYREEE, per germline (reference sequence). This CDR3 contains 16 residues. CDR3 loop: CASSQSGGRIDWEQYF. The CDR3 nucleotides read TGTGCCAGCAGCCAATCTGGCGGGAGGATCGATTGGGAGCAGTACTTC. The entire variable domain, with the rest obtained from reference TRBV5-4 and TRBJ2-7, is as follows: ETGVTQSPTHLIKTRGQQVTLRCSSQSGHNTVSWYQQALGQGPQFIFQYYREEENGRGNFPPRFSGLQFPNYSSELNVNALELDDSALYLCASSQSGGRIDWEQYFGPGTRLTVT.

This clonotype appeared a few times. The chain recombines TRBV20-1 with TRBJ2-1; possibly TRBD1 for D (6 bases). The CDR3 runs 14 residues. V gave up 5 bases and J gave up 10 bases, with 21 bases separating them. From germline, CDR1 is DFQATT and CDR2 SNEGSKA (reference sequence). CDR3 loop: CSAPDLGAYGEQFF. The CDR3 nucleotides read TGCAGTGCTCCAGACCTGGGGGCCTACGGGGAGCAGTTCTTC.